These 25 T cell receptor beta chains share one sample of origin, sequenced in a study of blood T cell repertoires in COVID-19. The data were produced by immunoSEQ multiplex PCR, yet TCRdb's version contains in-frame clones alone and is incomplete. Seen here are 55,000 to 80,000 clones, more than 70% observed once, and the top ten hold roughly 5.3%. Material: peripheral blood. The receptors derive from a man aged 50-60 years with active COVID-19.

The V and J genes are TRBV7-3 and TRBJ2-1; no reliable D call. V gave up 0 bases and J gave up 7 bases, with 10 bases separating them. Germline V gene sequence: CDR1 SGHTA, CDR2 FQGTGA. CDR3 length equals 14 residues. This CDR3 is CASSLTRSANEQFF. The CDR3 nucleotides are TGTGCCAGCAGCTTAACAAGGAGCGCAAATGAGCAGTTCTTC.

The chain uses TRBV5-1 and TRBJ2-7, with TRBD2 identical over 12 bases. Germline values: CDR1 SGHRS, CDR2 YFSETQ. V lost 1 base and J lost 6; bases outside the gene matches: 5. CDR3 length: 15 residues. CDR3 sequence reads: CASSLSSGGAAEQYF. The CDR3, as DNA: TGCGCCAGCAGCTTGTCTAGCGGGGGGGCCGCCGAGCAGTACTTC.

CDR3 bases: TGTGCCATCAGTGAGTCTACAGGGCAAAATGGTGAGCAGTTCTTC. Protein: CAISESTGQNGEQFF. V usage is TRBV10-3 and J usage is TRBJ2-1, with D possibly being TRBD1 (6 bases). V was trimmed by 0 bases and J by 9 bases, leaving 15 bases between them. The germline V gene has CDR1 ENHRY and CDR2 SYGVKD. This CDR3 is 15 amino acids long.

This clone has only one observation. This chain links TRBV11-2 with TRBJ1-3, with TRBD1 matching over 8 bases. Germline CDR1 SGHAT, CDR2 FQNNGV. The junction had 3 bases not matched to a gene; V was cut back by 3 bases and J by 8 bases. The CDR3 runs to 13 residues. CDR3 DNA sequence: TGTGCCAGCAGCTTCGGACAGGGAGACACCATATATTTT. This translates into CASSFGQGDTIYF.

This chain connects TRBV4-1 to TRBJ2-2; TRBD1 might be the D (5 bases). The CDR3 loop spans 13 amino acids. Looked up from germline, CDR1 is MGHRA and CDR2 is YSYEKL. V was clipped by 4 bases and J by 6 bases, with 9 bases between them. CDR3 sequence reads: CASSPLGAGELFF. CDR3 bases: TGCGCCAGCAGCCCCCTAGGGGCCGGGGAGCTGTTTTTT.

The V gene is TRBV7-6, the J gene TRBJ2-5, with D possibly TRBD2 on 7 matching bases. This CDR3 spans 15 amino acids. The V gene's germline CDR1 is SGHVS and CDR2 FNYEAQ. With 2 bases removed from V and 3 bases from J, the gap between germline ends came to 13 bases. The CDR3 DNA reads TGTGCCAGCAGCTTATGGCAGGGGAGGGAAGAGACCCAGTACTTC. Encoded protein: CASSLWQGREETQYF.

This clone appeared a single time. This sequence joins TRBV7-2 and TRBJ1-1; 8 nucleotides agree with TRBD1. The CDR3 spans 14 residues. Trimming removed 5 bases from V and 3 bases from J; junction bases left unmatched: 5. The germline V gene encodes CDR1 SGHTA and CDR2 FQGNSA. CDR3 sequence reads: CASSRTGRDTEAFF. In DNA form, the CDR3 reads TGTGCCAGCAGCCGGACAGGGAGGGACACTGAAGCTTTCTTT.

This chain uses TRBV21-1 with TRBJ2-3; TRBD2 reflects the table's D call only, with no check against the DNA. TRBV21-1 is an annotated pseudogene. The CDR3 is 15 amino acids. In DNA, the CDR3 is TGTGCCAGCAGCTTGGCGGGGATACACACAGATACGCAGTATTTT. It translates to CASSLAGIHTDTQYF.

The V and J genes are TRBV18 and TRBJ2-2, with D tentatively TRBD1 (6 bases). This CDR3 is built from 16 residues. Germline assignment: CDR1 KGHSH and CDR2 LQKENI. V lost 1 base and J 8 bases, leaving 17 bases between the germline ends. CDR3 sequence reads: CASSPRQGISLGELFF. The CDR3 coding sequence is TGTGCCAGCTCACCACGTCAGGGGATAAGCCTAGGGGAGCTGTTTTTT.

The rearrangement uses TRBV19 and TRBJ2-1; 9 nucleotides match TRBD2. The V gene's germline CDR1 is LNHDA and CDR2 SQIVND (reference sequence). V shed 6 bases, J shed 4 bases, and the junction held 7 bases outside the gene matches. The CDR3 consists of 15 residues. The DNA for the CDR3 is TGTGCCAGTAGGAGACTAGCGGCCCTGTACAATGAGCAGTTCTTC. Translated: CASRRLAALYNEQFF.

The chain uses TRBV5-1 and TRBJ1-5; 7 bases are a match to TRBD1. The V segment lost 4 bases and the J segment 3 bases; nucleotides outside the gene matches: 7. The CDR3 has 15 amino acids. CDR1 and CDR2 from the germline V gene are SGHRS and YFSETQ. The chain's CDR3 is CASSPEGTDNQPQHF. CDR3 nucleotide sequence: TGCGCCAGCAGCCCGGAAGGGACAGACAATCAGCCCCAGCATTTT.

The CDR3 DNA reads TGTGCCAGCAGTGCGGGACTAGCGGGAGTAAACGAGCAGTACTTC. It encodes CASSAGLAGVNEQYF. The chain employs TRBV28 and TRBJ2-7, with 14 nucleotides matching TRBD2. CDR1 is MDHEN and CDR2 is SYDVKM in the germline V gene. Germline trimming cut 5 bases from V and 5 bases from J; bases unmatched to any gene: 5. This CDR3 has 15 residues.

The chain employs TRBV10-3 and TRBJ2-7, with 11 bases identical to TRBD1. This CDR3 region has 15 residues. V shed 2 bases and J 9 bases; nucleotides not matched to a gene: 9. Germline V CDR1 and CDR2: ENHRY, SYGVKD. The CDR3 here is CAISEGQGATLGQYF. The CDR3, as DNA: TGTGCCATCAGTGAGGGACAGGGGGCGACTTTGGGGCAGTACTTC.

The rearrangement joins TRBV15 to TRBJ2-7; TRBD2 is a possible D gene (5 bases). V dropped 0 bases and J dropped 5 bases, with 14 bases sitting between them. This CDR3 comprises 15 residues. Germline CDR1 reads LNHNV; CDR2 reads YYDKDF (reference sequence). As DNA, the CDR3 is TGTGCCACCAGCAGAGAACTAGGGAGAATGAACGAGCAGTACTTC. Translation: CATSRELGRMNEQYF.

The chain employs TRBV27 and TRBJ2-2, with D perhaps TRBD2 (6 bases). Trimming pared 5 bases from V and 4 bases from J, leaving 17 bases between. The CDR3 is made up of 16 amino acids. Germline values: CDR1 MNHEY, CDR2 SMNVEV (reference sequence). The CDR3 loop is CASSNSGRWGTGELFF. The CDR3 bases are TGTGCCAGCAGTAATTCAGGGAGGTGGGGCACCGGGGAGCTGTTTTTT.

The chain carries TRBV4-2 and TRBJ1-5; 12 bases fit TRBD1. V dropped 3 bases and J dropped 6; count of bases not matched to a gene: 6. Germline lookup yields CDR1 LGHNA and CDR2 YNFKEQ. The CDR3 covers 16 residues. For the CDR3, the DNA is TGTGCCAGCAGCCACACCGGGACAGGGGGCCGTCAGCCCCAGCATTTT. Its protein product is CASSHTGTGGRQPQHF.

This clone has more than one count but fewer than ten. This rearrangement joins TRBV11-2 to TRBJ2-7; a weak D match, TRBD1 (5 bases). This CDR3 contains 12 residues. CDR1 and CDR2 from the germline V gene are SGHAT and FQNNGV. The V end was cut by 8 bases, the J end by 4 bases, with 12 bases between. The CDR3 nucleotides are TGTGCCAGCGGGGCTATGGGGTACGAGCAGTACTTC. This translates into CASGAMGYEQYF.

The gene calls are TRBV5-1 and TRBJ2-2, with TRBD1 as a possible D gene (6 bases). Trimming took 4 bases from V and 6 from J, leaving 13 bases between them. Germline V lookup: CDR1 SGHRS, CDR2 YFSETQ. The CDR3 is made up of 14 amino acids. The CDR3 region has the DNA TGCGCCAGCAGCGGTCTATCAGGGGCCGGGGAGCTGTTTTTT. Amino acid sequence: CASSGLSGAGELFF. Supplemented by reference TRBV5-1 and TRBJ2-2, the full variable domain reads KAGVTQTPRYLIKTRGQQVTLSCSPISGHRSVSWYQQTPGQGLQFLFEYFSETQRNKGNFPGRFSGRQFSNSRSEMNVSTLELGDSALYLCASSGLSGAGELFFGEGSRLTVL.

This rearrangement joins TRBV7-2 to TRBJ2-5; D perhaps matches TRBD1 (6 bases). The germline V and J ends were trimmed by 5 bases and 6 bases, with 22 bases remaining between them. Germline CDR1 is SGHTA and CDR2 is FQGNSA. The CDR3 is 16 amino acids. The CDR3 DNA is TGTGCCAGCAGCCAAACCAGGGACAAGGGTGGGAAGACCCAGTACTTC. Residues: CASSQTRDKGGKTQYF. The variable domain in full, with the rest retrieved from reference TRBV7-2 and TRBJ2-5, is GAGVSQSPSNKVTEKGKDVELRCDPISGHTALYWYRQSLGQGLEFLIYFQGNSAPDKSGLPSDRFSAERTGGSVSTLTIQRTQQEDSAVYLCASSQTRDKGGKTQYFGPGTRLLVL.

The chain links TRBV7-2 to TRBJ1-2; 8 nucleotides agree with TRBD1. Germline CDR1 is SGHTA and CDR2 is FQGNSA. This CDR3 is 15 amino acids long. Trimming at V came to 3 bases and at J to 6 bases, leaving 9 bases not matched to a gene. The CDR3 DNA follows: TGTGCCAGCAGCTTGGGTATGGGACAGGACGATGGCTACACCTTC. Its protein is CASSLGMGQDDGYTF. Full variable domain (remainder filled in from reference TRBV7-2 and TRBJ1-2): GAGVSQSPSNKVTEKGKDVELRCDPISGHTALYWYRQSLGQGLEFLIYFQGNSAPDKSGLPSDRFSAERTGGSVSTLTIQRTQQEDSAVYLCASSLGMGQDDGYTFGSGTRLTVV.

The sample holds one count of this clone. The rearrangement uses TRBV10-3 and TRBJ1-1, with D possibly being TRBD1 (6 bases). The CDR3 is 14 residues long. The germline V gene encodes CDR1 ENHRY and CDR2 SYGVKD. V dropped 5 bases and J dropped 3 bases, with 13 bases sitting between them. Here the CDR3 DNA reads TGTGCCATCAGTCCTTCGGCAGGGGACACTGAAGCTTTCTTT. This codes for CAISPSAGDTEAFF.

V usage is TRBV7-8 and J usage is TRBJ2-3, with D possibly TRBD1 on 6 matching bases. V was trimmed by 1 base and J by 2 bases, leaving 13 bases between them. The CDR3 has 16 residues. Per germline, CDR1 SGHVS and CDR2 FQNEAQ. In DNA, the CDR3 is TGTGCCAGCAGCTTAGTAACGGGACAAGACACAGATACGCAGTATTTT. It encodes CASSLVTGQDTDTQYF. Combining the CDR3 with reference TRBV7-8 and TRBJ2-3 gives the whole variable domain GAGVSQSPRYKVAKRGQDVALRCDPISGHVSLFWYQQALGQGPEFLTYFQNEAQLDKSGLPSDRFFAERPEGSVSTLKIQRTQQEDSAVYLCASSLVTGQDTDTQYFGPGTRLTVL.

The rearrangement joins TRBV19 to TRBJ2-6; 8 bases agree with TRBD1. This CDR3 is 17 amino acids long. Germline V gene data show CDR1 as LNHDA and CDR2 as SQIVND (reference sequence). The V gene end was trimmed by 4 bases and the J gene end by 2 bases; junction bases not matched to a gene: 7. The CDR3: CASSKGQGVPGANVLTF. For the CDR3, the DNA is TGTGCCAGTAGTAAAGGACAGGGAGTCCCTGGGGCCAACGTCCTGACTTTC.

This chain joins TRBV27 and TRBJ2-7; perhaps TRBD1 as D (5 bases). Deletions cut 4 bases from V and 0 bases from J, with 10 bases between. Looked up from germline, CDR1 is MNHEY and CDR2 is SMNVEV (reference sequence). This CDR3 has 14 residues. The CDR3 bases are TGTGCCAGCAGTTCGACAGACATCTCCTACGAGCAGTACTTC. Amino acid sequence: CASSSTDISYEQYF.

The chain has TRBV28 and TRBJ1-4; 10 bases align to TRBD1. Trimming at V came to 1 base and at J to 3 bases, leaving 2 bases not matched to a gene. The CDR3 is made up of 16 amino acids. Germline lookup yields CDR1 MDHEN and CDR2 SYDVKM. In DNA form, the CDR3 reads TGTGCCAGCAGTTTATCGGACAGGGGGGCTAATGAAAAACTGTTTTTT. Translated: CASSLSDRGANEKLFF. The full variable domain, its missing parts supplied by reference TRBV28 and TRBJ1-4, is DVKVTQSSRYLVKRTGEKVFLECVQDMDHENMFWYRQDPGLGLRLIYFSYDVKMKEKGDIPEGYSVSREKKERFSLILESASTNQTSMYLCASSLSDRGANEKLFFGSGTQLSVL.